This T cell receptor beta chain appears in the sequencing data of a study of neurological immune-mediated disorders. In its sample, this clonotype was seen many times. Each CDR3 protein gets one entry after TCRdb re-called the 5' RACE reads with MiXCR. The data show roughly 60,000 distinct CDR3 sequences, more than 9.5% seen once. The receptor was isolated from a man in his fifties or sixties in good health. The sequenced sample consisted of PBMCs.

The CDR3 protein is CASSRDRGASETQYF. The CDR3 DNA reads as TGCGCCAGCAGTCGGGACAGGGGAGCGTCTGAGACCCAGTACTTC. This rearrangement joins TRBV10-1 to TRBJ2-5; 10 nucleotides agree with TRBD1. Per germline, CDR1 WNHNN and CDR2 SYGVQD (reference sequence). The CDR3 extends over 15 amino acids. Trimming cost V 5 bases and J 5 bases; bases outside gene matches: 8.